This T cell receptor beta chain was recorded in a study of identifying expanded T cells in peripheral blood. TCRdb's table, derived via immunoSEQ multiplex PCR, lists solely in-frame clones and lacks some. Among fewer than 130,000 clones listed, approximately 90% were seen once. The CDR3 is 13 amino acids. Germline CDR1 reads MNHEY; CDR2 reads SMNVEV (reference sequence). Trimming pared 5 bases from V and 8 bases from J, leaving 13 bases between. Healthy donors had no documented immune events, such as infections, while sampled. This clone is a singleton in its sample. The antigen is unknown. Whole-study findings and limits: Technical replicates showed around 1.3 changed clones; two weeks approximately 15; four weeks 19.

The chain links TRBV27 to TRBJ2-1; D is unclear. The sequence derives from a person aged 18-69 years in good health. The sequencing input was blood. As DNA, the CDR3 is TGTGCCAGCAGTGTAGGACCCGTGGATGAGCAGTTCTTC. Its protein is CASSVGPVDEQFF.